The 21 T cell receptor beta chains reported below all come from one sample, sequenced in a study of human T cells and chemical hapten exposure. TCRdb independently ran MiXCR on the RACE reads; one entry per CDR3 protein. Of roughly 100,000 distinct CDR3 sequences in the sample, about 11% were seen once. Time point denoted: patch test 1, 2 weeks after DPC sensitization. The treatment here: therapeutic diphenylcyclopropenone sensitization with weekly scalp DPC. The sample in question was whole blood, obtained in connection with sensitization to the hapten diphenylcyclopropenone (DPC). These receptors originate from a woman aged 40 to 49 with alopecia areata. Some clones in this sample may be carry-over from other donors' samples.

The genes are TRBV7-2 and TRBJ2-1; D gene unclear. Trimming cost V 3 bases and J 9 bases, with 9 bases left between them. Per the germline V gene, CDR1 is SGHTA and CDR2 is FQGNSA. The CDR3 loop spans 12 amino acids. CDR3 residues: CASSFSSTEQFF. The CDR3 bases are TGTGCCAGCAGCTTCTCGTCCACTGAGCAGTTCTTC.

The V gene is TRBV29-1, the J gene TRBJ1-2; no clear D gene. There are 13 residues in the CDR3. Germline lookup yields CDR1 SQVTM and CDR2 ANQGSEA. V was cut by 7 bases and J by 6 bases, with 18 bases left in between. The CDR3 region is CSALRWGADGYTF. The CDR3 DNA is TGCAGCGCCCTGAGGTGGGGTGCTGATGGCTACACCTTC. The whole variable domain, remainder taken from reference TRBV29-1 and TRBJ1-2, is SAVISQKPSRDICQRGTSLTIQCQVDSQVTMMFWYRQQPGQSLTLIATANQGSEATYESGFVIDKFPISRPNLTFSTLTVSNMSPEDSSIYLCSALRWGADGYTFGSGTRLTVV.

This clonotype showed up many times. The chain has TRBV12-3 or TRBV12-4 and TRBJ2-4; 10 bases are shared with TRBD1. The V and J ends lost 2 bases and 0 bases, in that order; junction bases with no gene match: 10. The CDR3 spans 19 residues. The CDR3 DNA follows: TGTGCCAGCAGTTTAAGCGGGACAGGGGCTAAAGGAGCCAAAAACATTCAGTACTTC. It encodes CASSLSGTGAKGAKNIQYF.

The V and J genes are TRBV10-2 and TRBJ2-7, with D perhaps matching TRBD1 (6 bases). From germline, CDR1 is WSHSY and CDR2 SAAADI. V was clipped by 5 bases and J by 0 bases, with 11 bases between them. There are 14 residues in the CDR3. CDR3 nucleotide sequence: TGCGCCAGCAGTACCGGACAGACCTCCTACGAGCAGTACTTC. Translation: CASSTGQTSYEQYF.

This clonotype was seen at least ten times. The CDR3 spells CASGVWAGASYEQYF. In DNA form, the CDR3 reads TGTGCCAGCGGGGTGTGGGCAGGGGCTTCCTACGAGCAGTACTTC. This chain links TRBV7-9 with TRBJ2-7, with a tentative D call TRBD1 (6 bases). Germline CDR1 is SEHNR and CDR2 is FQNEAQ (reference sequence). The CDR3 length is 15 residues. The germline V and J ends were trimmed by 8 bases and 1 base, with 18 bases remaining between them.

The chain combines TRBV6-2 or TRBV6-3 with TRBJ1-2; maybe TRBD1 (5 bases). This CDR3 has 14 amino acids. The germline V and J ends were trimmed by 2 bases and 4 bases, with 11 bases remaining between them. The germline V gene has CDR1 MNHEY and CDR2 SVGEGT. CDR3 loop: CASSYGGAGYGYTF. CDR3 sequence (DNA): TGTGCCAGCAGTTACGGAGGGGCTGGCTATGGCTACACCTTC.

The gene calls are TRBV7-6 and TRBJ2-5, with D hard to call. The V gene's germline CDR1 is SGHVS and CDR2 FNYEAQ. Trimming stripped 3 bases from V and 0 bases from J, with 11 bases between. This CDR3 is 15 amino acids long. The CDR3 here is CASSFSPQYQETQYF. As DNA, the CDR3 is TGTGCCAGCAGCTTTAGCCCCCAGTACCAAGAGACCCAGTACTTC.

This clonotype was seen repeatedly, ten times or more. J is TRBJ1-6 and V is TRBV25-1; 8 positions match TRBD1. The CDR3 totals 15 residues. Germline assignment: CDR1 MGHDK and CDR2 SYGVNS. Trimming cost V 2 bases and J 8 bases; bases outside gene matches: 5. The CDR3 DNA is TGTGCCAGCAGTGAACCCGGGACAGGCTATTCACCCCTCCACTTT. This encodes CASSEPGTGYSPLHF.

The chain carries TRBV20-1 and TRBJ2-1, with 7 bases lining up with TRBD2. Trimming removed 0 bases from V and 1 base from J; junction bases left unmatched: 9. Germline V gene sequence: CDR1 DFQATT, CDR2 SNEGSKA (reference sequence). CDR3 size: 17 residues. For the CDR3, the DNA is TGCAGTGCTAGAGATTATTTGGCGGGAGTTTCCTACAATGAGCAGTTCTTC. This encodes CSARDYLAGVSYNEQFF.

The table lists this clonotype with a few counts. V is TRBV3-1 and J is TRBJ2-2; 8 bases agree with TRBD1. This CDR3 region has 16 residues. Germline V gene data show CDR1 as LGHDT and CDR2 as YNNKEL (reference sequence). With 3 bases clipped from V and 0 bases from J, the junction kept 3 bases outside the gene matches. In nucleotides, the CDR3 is TGTGCCAGCAGCCATGGACAGGGCTCGAACACCGGGGAGCTGTTTTTT. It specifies CASSHGQGSNTGELFF.

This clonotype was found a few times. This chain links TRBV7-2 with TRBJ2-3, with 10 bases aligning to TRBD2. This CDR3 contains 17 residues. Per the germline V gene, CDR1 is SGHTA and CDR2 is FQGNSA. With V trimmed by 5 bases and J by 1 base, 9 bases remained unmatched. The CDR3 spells CASSPPNSGGRTDTQYF. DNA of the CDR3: TGTGCCAGCAGCCCCCCCAATAGCGGGGGGCGCACAGATACGCAGTATTTT.

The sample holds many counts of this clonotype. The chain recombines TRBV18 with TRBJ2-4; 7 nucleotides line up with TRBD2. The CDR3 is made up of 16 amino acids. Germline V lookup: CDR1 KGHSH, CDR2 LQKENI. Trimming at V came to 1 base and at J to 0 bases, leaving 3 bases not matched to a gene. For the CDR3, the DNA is TGTGCCAGCTCACCACTAGCGGGCCTAGCCAAAAACATTCAGTACTTC. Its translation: CASSPLAGLAKNIQYF.

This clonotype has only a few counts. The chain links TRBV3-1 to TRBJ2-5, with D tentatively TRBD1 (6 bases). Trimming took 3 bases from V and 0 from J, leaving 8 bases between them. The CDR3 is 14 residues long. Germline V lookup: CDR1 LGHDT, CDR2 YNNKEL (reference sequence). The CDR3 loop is CASSHWDNQETQYF. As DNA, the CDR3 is TGTGCCAGCAGCCACTGGGACAACCAAGAGACCCAGTACTTC.

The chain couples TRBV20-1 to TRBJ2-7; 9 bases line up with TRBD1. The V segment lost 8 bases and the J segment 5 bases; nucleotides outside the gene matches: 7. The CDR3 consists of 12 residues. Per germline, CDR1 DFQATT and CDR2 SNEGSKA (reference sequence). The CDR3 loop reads CSTGQGLDEQYF. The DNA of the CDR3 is TGCAGTACGGGACAGGGCCTCGACGAGCAGTACTTC.

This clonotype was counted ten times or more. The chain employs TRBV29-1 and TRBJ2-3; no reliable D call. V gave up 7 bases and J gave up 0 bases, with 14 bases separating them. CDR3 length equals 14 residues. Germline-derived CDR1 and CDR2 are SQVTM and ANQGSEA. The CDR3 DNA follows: TGCAGCGCTTACGGGCAAACTAGCACAGATACGCAGTATTTT. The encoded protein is CSAYGQTSTDTQYF.

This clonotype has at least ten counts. The CDR3, as DNA: TGTGCCAGCTCACCCGACGAAAACATTCAGTACTTC. Translating gives CASSPDENIQYF. The gene calls are TRBV18 and TRBJ2-4; D call uncertain. The CDR3 runs to 12 residues. With 3 bases removed from V and 5 bases from J, the gap between germline ends came to 5 bases. Germline CDR1 KGHSH, CDR2 LQKENI.

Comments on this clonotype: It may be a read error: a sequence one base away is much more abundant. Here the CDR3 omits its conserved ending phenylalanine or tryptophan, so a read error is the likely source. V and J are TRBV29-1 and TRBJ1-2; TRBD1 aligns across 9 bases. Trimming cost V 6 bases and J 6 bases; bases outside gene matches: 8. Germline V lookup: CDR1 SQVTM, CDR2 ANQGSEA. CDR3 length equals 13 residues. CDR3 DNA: TGCAGCGTGACGGACAGGGGATGGAATGGCTACACCTTG. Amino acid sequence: CSVTDRGWNGYTL.

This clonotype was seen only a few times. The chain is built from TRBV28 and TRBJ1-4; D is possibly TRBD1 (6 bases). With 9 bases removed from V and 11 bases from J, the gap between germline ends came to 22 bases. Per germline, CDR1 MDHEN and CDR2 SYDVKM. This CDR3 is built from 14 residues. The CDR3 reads CASSTRGAGMKLFF. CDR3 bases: TGTGCCAGTAGTACCAGGGGCGCTGGGATGAAACTGTTTTTT.

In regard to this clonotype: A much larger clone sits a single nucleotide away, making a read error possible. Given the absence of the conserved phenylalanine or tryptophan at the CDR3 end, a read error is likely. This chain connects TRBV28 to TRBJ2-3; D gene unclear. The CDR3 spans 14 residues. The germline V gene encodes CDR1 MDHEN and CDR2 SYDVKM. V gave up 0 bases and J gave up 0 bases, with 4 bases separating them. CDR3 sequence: CASSLWSSTDTQYY. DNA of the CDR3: TGTGCCAGCAGTTTATGGAGTAGCACAGATACGCAGTATTAT.

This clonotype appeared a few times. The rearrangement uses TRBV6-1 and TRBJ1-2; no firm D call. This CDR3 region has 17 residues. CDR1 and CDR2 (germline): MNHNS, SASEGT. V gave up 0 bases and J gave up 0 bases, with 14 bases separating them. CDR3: CASSEANSPTSNYGYTF. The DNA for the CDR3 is TGTGCCAGCAGTGAAGCCAACTCCCCCACATCTAACTATGGCTACACCTTC.

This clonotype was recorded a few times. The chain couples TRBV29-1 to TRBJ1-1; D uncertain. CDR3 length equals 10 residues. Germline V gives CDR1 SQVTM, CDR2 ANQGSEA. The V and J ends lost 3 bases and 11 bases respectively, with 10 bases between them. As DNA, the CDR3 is TGCAGCGTTGAGCCCCTGCAGGCTTTCTTT. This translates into CSVEPLQAFF.